This TCR beta chain was recovered during a study of blood T cell repertoires in COVID-19. Libraries were prepared by immunoSEQ multiplex PCR; TCRdb keeps only in-frame clonotypes and omits some of them. Here the sample spans 150,000 to 170,000 clones, 65% to 90% being singletons. With regard to this clone: Relative to the germline gene, one junction end is altered; a read error may explain this.

The CDR3 runs 10 residues. Germline CDR1 and CDR2: DFQATT and SNEGSKA (reference sequence). The sample was peripheral blood. The chain links TRBV20-1 to TRBJ1-2; no firm D call. The sequence came from an older woman with COVID-19, enrolled during active disease. The CDR3 nucleotides are TGCAGTGCTAGAGATCGGCGGTTACCCTTC. Its translation is CSARDRRLPF.